The 10 T cell receptor beta chains below come from one sample, sequenced in a study of T cell responses to AZD1222 COVID-19 vaccine. Sequenced by immunoSEQ multiplex PCR; TCRdb stores in-frame clones only, minus some. The sample carries around 100,000 clones, 88% recorded once. The material was peripheral blood, obtained on day 0 of AZD1222 vaccination. The receptor set was obtained from an adult in good health.

The gene calls are TRBV5-1 and TRBJ2-2; TRBD1 is a possible D gene (5 bases). CDR3 length equals 16 residues. Deletions cut 0 bases from V and 10 bases from J, with 19 bases between. From germline, CDR1 is SGHRS and CDR2 YFSETQ. CDR3 DNA sequence: TGCGCCAGCAGCTTGGATCGCCCTAAGGTGGGGCAGGAGCTGTTTTTT. Translation gives CASSLDRPKVGQELFF. Variable domain in full (rest from reference TRBV5-1 and TRBJ2-2): KAGVTQTPRYLIKTRGQQVTLSCSPISGHRSVSWYQQTPGQGLQFLFEYFSETQRNKGNFPGRFSGRQFSNSRSEMNVSTLELGDSALYLCASSLDRPKVGQELFFGEGSRLTVL.

V and J are TRBV15 and TRBJ2-5; 10 positions agree with TRBD1. This CDR3 has 17 amino acids. The germline CDR1 and CDR2 sequences are LNHNV and YYDKDF (reference sequence). V lost 2 bases and J lost 5; bases outside the gene matches: 11. The CDR3 is CATSRQWGQGRRETQYF. CDR3 DNA sequence: TGTGCCACCAGCAGACAATGGGGACAGGGGCGCCGGGAGACCCAGTACTTC.

The gene calls are TRBV6-4 and TRBJ1-6, with D uncertain. CDR1 is MRHNA and CDR2 is SNTAGT in the germline V gene. V dropped 4 bases and J dropped 7 bases, with 17 bases sitting between them. This CDR3 contains 16 residues. The CDR3 spells CASSGLTDPANSPLHF. CDR3 in DNA: TGTGCCAGCAGTGGGCTAACGGATCCGGCGAATTCACCCCTCCACTTT.

The V and J genes are TRBV30 and TRBJ2-2; D is possibly TRBD1 or TRBD2 (6 bases each). CDR3 length: 15 amino acids. Trimming cost V 2 bases and J 7 bases, with 17 bases left between them. CDR1 GTSNPN and CDR2 SVGIG come from the germline V gene (reference sequence). The CDR3 protein is CAWSLGGVLHGELFF. Here the CDR3 DNA reads TGTGCCTGGAGTCTGGGGGGCGTCCTACACGGGGAGCTGTTTTTT.

The V and J genes are TRBV7-9 and TRBJ2-1; 10 positions match TRBD2. Germline assignment: CDR1 SEHNR and CDR2 FQNEAQ (reference sequence). The V gene end was trimmed by 5 bases and the J gene end by 7 bases; junction bases not matched to a gene: 2. This CDR3 contains 13 residues. The CDR3 DNA sequence: TGTGCCAGCAGCGCTAGCGGGAGTAATGAGCAGTTCTTC. It yields the protein CASSASGSNEQFF.

This clone has only one observation. The rearrangement uses TRBV6-1 and TRBJ1-2, with TRBD1 matching over 7 bases. This CDR3 contains 17 residues. V dropped 4 bases and J dropped 6; count of bases not matched to a gene: 17. The germline V gene encodes CDR1 MNHNS and CDR2 SASEGT. CDR3 residues: CASSAPFIQGLGDGYTF. Here the CDR3 DNA reads TGTGCCAGCAGTGCGCCCTTTATACAGGGGTTGGGCGATGGCTACACCTTC.

CDR3 sequence (DNA): TGCAGCGTTCAACAGAACGTAGCTTTCTTT. Its protein is CSVQQNVAFF. The chain links TRBV29-1 to TRBJ1-1; D is uncertain. This CDR3 is 10 amino acids long. CDR1 SQVTM and CDR2 ANQGSEA come from the germline V gene. Trimming pared 5 bases from V and 10 bases from J, leaving 11 bases between.

This chain links TRBV5-8 with TRBJ1-6; the D gene is possibly TRBD1 (6 bases). The CDR3 loop spans 17 amino acids. The V end lost 4 bases, the J end lost 0 bases, and 14 bases lay between the germline ends. Per the germline V gene, CDR1 is SGHTS and CDR2 is YDEGEE. CDR3 region: CASSRGQGSSYNSPLHF. The DNA of the CDR3 is TGTGCCAGCAGCCGGGGGCAGGGGAGCTCCTATAATTCACCCCTCCACTTT.

V gene TRBV2 combines with J gene TRBJ2-7; 9 nucleotides agree with TRBD2. This CDR3 region has 16 residues. J lost 2 bases, V lost 4 bases, and 9 bases had no gene match. CDR1 SNHLY and CDR2 FYNNEI come from the germline V gene. CDR3: CASSVPSGIVPYEQYF. The CDR3 coding sequence is TGTGCCAGCAGTGTTCCTAGCGGGATTGTACCCTACGAGCAGTACTTC.

The gene calls are TRBV7-3 and TRBJ1-1; unclear D gene. The V and J ends lost 4 bases and 0 bases respectively, with 6 bases between them. The CDR3 is made up of 13 amino acids. Germline V gene data show CDR1 as SGHTA and CDR2 as FQGTGA. The chain's CDR3 is CASSWSLNTEAFF. The DNA for the CDR3 is TGTGCCAGCAGCTGGTCACTGAACACTGAAGCTTTCTTT.